The source of this T cell receptor beta chain is a study of CD8+CD57+ T cells in acquired aplastic anemia. For the study at large: Mean yield of DNA from sorted CD4+ and CD8+ cells was 2.5 to 4 ug.

The authors sequenced patients whose flow cytometry had shown CD8+CD57+ cell expansion. All patients were therapy-naive when blood was sampled. Study-wide findings and caveats: In common between the patients and the controls were around 30 CD8+ CDR3 sequences.

Remarks on this clonotype: Its matching antigen is unknown.

V shed 6 bases, J shed 1 base, and the junction held 4 bases outside the gene matches. Germline V gene data show CDR1 as LNHDA and CDR2 as SQIVND (reference sequence). The CDR3 totals 16 residues. Genomic DNA served as template for TCR beta VDJ and CDR3 profiling. TCRdb independently ran MiXCR on the reads; one entry per CDR3 protein. This table holds around 79,000 distinct CDR3 sequences, 70% found once. The source of this sequence is a human donor with aplastic anemia. V usage is TRBV19 and J usage is TRBJ2-2; TRBD2 matches 11 bases. The sample consisted of sorted CD4+, CD8+, or CD8+CD57+ T cells (not recorded which) from PBMCs. CDR3 loop: CASSRGLAGNTGELFF. Written as DNA, the CDR3 is TGTGCCAGTAGCAGAGGACTAGCGGGGAACACCGGGGAGCTGTTTTTT.